This TCR beta chain originates from a study of T-cell reconstitution after alpha-beta-depleted transplantation in children. Whole-study results and caveats: Reportedly, alpha-beta T cells present about two months post-transplant originated from several hundred expanded clones of graft origin. T-cell numbers and diversity one year post-transplant derived largely from freshly generated T cells. For some patients, TCRbeta diversity was high at day 60 because of recipient T cells and thymic progenitors that survived.

In the case of this clonotype: Antigen unknown.

Library preparation (for TCRbeta) was performed with unique molecular identifiers. TCRdb used MiXCR to reprocess the PCR reads, holding one entry per CDR3 protein. The repertoire holds about 980,000 distinct CDR3 sequences, with about 26% as singletons. CDR1 is LGHDT and CDR2 is YNNKEL in the germline V gene (reference sequence). V gave up 2 bases and J gave up 6 bases, with 19 bases separating them. CDR3 length equals 17 residues. The starting material was PBMCs, mostly from graft donor cells, obtained 360 days after TCRalphabeta/CD19-depleted stem cell transplant. The chain combines TRBV3-1 with TRBJ2-2; perhaps TRBD1 as D (7 bases). The clonotype was recovered from a boy younger than two who had a stem cell transplant for SCID, so the T cells may come from the graft donor. The CDR3: CASSQPRQGLRPGELFF. The CDR3 DNA is TGTGCCAGCAGCCAACCTCGACAGGGACTGCGGCCCGGGGAGCTGTTTTTT.